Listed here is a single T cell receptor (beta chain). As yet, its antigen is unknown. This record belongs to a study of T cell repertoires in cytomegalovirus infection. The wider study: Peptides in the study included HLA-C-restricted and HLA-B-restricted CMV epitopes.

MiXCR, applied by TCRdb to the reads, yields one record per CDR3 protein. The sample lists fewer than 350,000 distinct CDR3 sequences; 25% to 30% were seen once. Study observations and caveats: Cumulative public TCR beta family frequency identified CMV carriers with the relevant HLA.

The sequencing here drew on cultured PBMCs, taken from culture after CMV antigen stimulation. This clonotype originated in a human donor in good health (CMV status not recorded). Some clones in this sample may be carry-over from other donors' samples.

CDR3 DNA sequence: TGTGCCAGCAGCTCTCTTAGCGGCCCCCCCTACGAGCAGTACTTC. Protein: CASSSLSGPPYEQYF. This chain uses TRBV13 with TRBJ2-7; perhaps TRBD2 as D (6 bases). CDR1 and CDR2 from the germline V gene are PRHDT and FYEKMQ (reference sequence). Trimming removed 4 bases at V and 2 bases at J, with 15 bases between. This CDR3 contains 15 residues.